Shown below are 10 T cell receptor beta chains from a single sample sequenced in a study of shared clonotypes between healthy human individuals. Cells designated naive CD8 were CD45RO-negative and were positively selected for CCR7, with terminally differentiated effector memory CD45RA+ cells excluded. Some clones are missing from TCRdb's copy, which holds only in-frame ones; the method was immunoSEQ multiplex PCR. The data show hundreds of thousands of clones, 90% to 95% seen once. Sequencing was performed on naive CD8+ T cells sorted from blood. The receptors come from a woman aged 25 to 39 in good health.

The V and J genes are TRBV28 and TRBJ2-7; D unresolved. Germline CDR1 reads MDHEN; CDR2 reads SYDVKM. The V and J ends lost 3 bases and 4 bases respectively, with 4 bases between them. This CDR3 region has 11 residues. CDR3 bases: TGTGCCAGCAGTTTTTTTTACGAGCAGTACTTC. This translates into CASSFFYEQYF. The whole variable domain, remainder taken from reference TRBV28 and TRBJ2-7, is DVKVTQSSRYLVKRTGEKVFLECVQDMDHENMFWYRQDPGLGLRLIYFSYDVKMKEKGDIPEGYSVSREKKERFSLILESASTNQTSMYLCASSFFYEQYFGPGTRLTVT.

This chain connects TRBV27 to TRBJ2-7, with TRBD1 identical over 9 bases. Germline V gives CDR1 MNHEY, CDR2 SMNVEV (reference sequence). CDR3 length equals 13 residues. J lost 7 bases, V lost 11 bases, and 12 bases had no gene match. The CDR3 loop reads CAGLGTGLWEQYF. CDR3 bases: TGTGCCGGACTGGGGACAGGGCTCTGGGAGCAGTACTTC.

This chain uses TRBV11-2 with TRBJ2-7; 7 bases agree with TRBD1. Trimming cost V 5 bases and J 6 bases; bases outside gene matches: 4. The germline V gene has CDR1 SGHAT and CDR2 FQNNGV. This CDR3 has 12 amino acids. The DNA of the CDR3 is TGTGCCAGCAGCCACACAGGGGCCGAGCAGTACTTC. Its protein product is CASSHTGAEQYF.

This clone was found once. The chain is built from TRBV6-4 and TRBJ1-2, with 7 bases aligning to TRBD1. The CDR3 spans 16 residues. Looked up from germline, CDR1 is MRHNA and CDR2 is SNTAGT. J gave up 0 bases and V 11 bases, and 15 bases lay outside the gene matches. The CDR3 reads CAPPNYYRGTNYGYTF. The DNA for the CDR3 is TGTGCCCCCCCGAATTACTACAGGGGCACTAACTATGGCTACACCTTC.

The V and J genes are TRBV6-5 and TRBJ1-2; D is unresolved. V gave up 8 bases and J gave up 7 bases, with 14 bases separating them. Germline CDR1 MNHEY, CDR2 SVGAGI. This CDR3 has 12 residues. CDR3 sequence reads: CASGRKGFGYTF. The DNA for the CDR3 is TGTGCCAGCGGACGAAAAGGGTTTGGCTACACCTTC.

CDR3 protein: CASSQPLAGAFSTDTQYF. In DNA form, the CDR3 reads TGTGCCAGCAGCCAGCCTTTAGCGGGAGCTTTTAGCACAGATACGCAGTATTTT. The V call is TRBV7-9, the J call TRBJ2-3; 9 bases are shared with TRBD2. CDR3 length: 18 amino acids. Unmatched junction bases numbered 12, after V lost 5 bases and J lost 0 bases. Germline V gene lookup returns CDR1 SEHNR and CDR2 FQNEAQ (reference sequence).

The chain has TRBV28 and TRBJ1-5; 7 bases line up with TRBD1. The J segment lost 4 bases and the V segment lost 2 bases, leaving 8 bases of the junction unmatched. The germline gives CDR1 MDHEN, CDR2 SYDVKM. This CDR3 comprises 16 residues. The CDR3 protein is CASSLDNRGGNQPQHF. Written as DNA, the CDR3 is TGTGCCAGCAGTTTAGATAACAGGGGCGGGAATCAGCCCCAGCATTTT.

This clone was found once. The chain employs TRBV2 and TRBJ2-7; unclear D gene. Trimming shortened V by 4 bases and J by 2 bases, and 9 bases separated the two germline ends. This CDR3 contains 13 residues. Germline assignment: CDR1 SNHLY and CDR2 FYNNEI. The chain's CDR3 is CASSVTATYEQYF. In DNA, the CDR3 is TGTGCCAGCAGTGTGACTGCAACCTACGAGCAGTACTTC.

The rearrangement uses TRBV5-1 and TRBJ2-5, with D uncertain. Germline V CDR1 and CDR2: SGHRS, YFSETQ. Trimming removed 0 bases from V and 0 bases from J, with 15 bases in between. The CDR3 loop spans 17 amino acids. The CDR3 region has the DNA TGCGCCAGCAGCTTGGGCAAGTTGAGCACAAACCAAGAGACCCAGTACTTC. Translation gives CASSLGKLSTNQETQYF.

This chain links TRBV9 with TRBJ2-7; D tentatively fits TRBD1 or TRBD2 (5 bases each). CDR1 SGDLS and CDR2 YYNGEE come from the germline V gene. This CDR3 has 13 residues. Deletions cut 3 bases from V and 6 bases from J, with 13 bases between. This chain's CDR3 is CASSAWGSGEQYF. CDR3 coding DNA: TGTGCCAGCAGCGCGTGGGGGAGCGGCGAGCAGTACTTC.